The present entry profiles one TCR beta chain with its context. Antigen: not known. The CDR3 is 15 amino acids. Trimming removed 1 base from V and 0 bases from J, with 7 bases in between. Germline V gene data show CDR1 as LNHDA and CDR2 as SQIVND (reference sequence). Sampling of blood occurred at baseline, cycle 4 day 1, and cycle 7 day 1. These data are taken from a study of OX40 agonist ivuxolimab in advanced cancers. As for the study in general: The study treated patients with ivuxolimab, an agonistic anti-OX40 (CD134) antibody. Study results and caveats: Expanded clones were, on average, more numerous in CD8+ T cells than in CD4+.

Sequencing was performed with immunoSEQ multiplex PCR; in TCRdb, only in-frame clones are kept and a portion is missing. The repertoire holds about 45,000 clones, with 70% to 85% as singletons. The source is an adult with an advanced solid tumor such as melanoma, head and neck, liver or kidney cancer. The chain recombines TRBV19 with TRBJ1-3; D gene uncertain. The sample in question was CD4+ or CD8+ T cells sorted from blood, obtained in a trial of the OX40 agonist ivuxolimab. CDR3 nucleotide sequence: TGTGCCAGTAGTATAGCGGCCCTCTCTGGAAACACCATATATTTT. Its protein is CASSIAALSGNTIYF.